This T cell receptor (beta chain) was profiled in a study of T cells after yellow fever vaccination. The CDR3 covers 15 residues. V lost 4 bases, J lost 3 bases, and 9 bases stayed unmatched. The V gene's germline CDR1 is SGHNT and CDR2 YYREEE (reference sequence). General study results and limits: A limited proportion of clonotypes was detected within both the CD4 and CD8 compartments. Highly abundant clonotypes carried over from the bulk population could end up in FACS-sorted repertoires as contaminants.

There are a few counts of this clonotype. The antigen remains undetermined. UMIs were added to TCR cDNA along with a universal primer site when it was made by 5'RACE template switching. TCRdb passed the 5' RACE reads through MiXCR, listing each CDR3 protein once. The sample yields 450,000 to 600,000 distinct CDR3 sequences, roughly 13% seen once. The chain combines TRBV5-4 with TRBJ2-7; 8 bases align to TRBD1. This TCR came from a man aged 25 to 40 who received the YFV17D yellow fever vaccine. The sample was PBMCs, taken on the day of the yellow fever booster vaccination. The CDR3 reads CASSPMGQALYEQYF. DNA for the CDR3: TGTGCCAGCAGCCCAATGGGACAGGCCCTCTACGAGCAGTACTTC.